This T cell receptor beta chain was captured by sequencing in a study of T-cell memory formation after mild COVID-19. The germline V gene encodes CDR1 SGHAT and CDR2 FQNNGV. V was pared by 4 bases and J by 4 bases, with 9 bases of the junction left unmatched. The CDR3 covers 15 residues. This clonotype has a handful of counts. Via MiXCR, TCRdb re-called the 5' RACE reads, giving one row per CDR3 protein. The sample lists under 300,000 distinct CDR3 sequences; about a sixth were seen once. The rearrangement joins TRBV11-2 to TRBJ1-2; 7 bases fit TRBD1. Input material: PBMCs or a T cell subset sorted from them (not recorded which). The receptor was derived from a man aged 18 to 30 who had mild COVID-19 (a few samples of this study predate the infection). Cell type and time point are not known. As DNA, the CDR3 is TGTGCCAGCAGCTCCGTCTCAGGGGGGTTCTATGGCTACACCTTC. Encoded protein: CASSSVSGGFYGYTF.